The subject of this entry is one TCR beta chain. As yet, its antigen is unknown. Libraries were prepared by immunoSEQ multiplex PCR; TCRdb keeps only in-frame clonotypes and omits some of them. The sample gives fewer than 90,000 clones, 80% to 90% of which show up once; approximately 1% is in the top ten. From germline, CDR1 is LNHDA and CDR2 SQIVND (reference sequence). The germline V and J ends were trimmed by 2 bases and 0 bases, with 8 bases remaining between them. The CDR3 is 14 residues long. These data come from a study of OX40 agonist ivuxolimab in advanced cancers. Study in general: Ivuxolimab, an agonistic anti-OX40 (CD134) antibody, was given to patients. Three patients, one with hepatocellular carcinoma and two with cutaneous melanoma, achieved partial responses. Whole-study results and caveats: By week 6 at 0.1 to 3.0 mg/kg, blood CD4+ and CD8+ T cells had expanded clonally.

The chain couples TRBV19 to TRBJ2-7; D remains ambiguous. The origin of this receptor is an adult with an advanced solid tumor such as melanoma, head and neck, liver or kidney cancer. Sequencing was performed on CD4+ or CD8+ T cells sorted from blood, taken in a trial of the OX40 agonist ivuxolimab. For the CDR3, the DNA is TGTGCCAGTAGTATAAGGGTAGACTCCTACGAGCAGTACTTC. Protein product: CASSIRVDSYEQYF. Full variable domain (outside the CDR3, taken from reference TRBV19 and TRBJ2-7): DGGITQSPKYLFRKEGQNVTLSCEQNLNHDAMYWYRQDPGQGLRLIYYSQIVNDFQKGDIAEGYSVSREKKESFPLTVTSAQKNPTAFYLCASSIRVDSYEQYFGPGTRLTVT.